Following are 9 T cell receptor beta chains from one sample sequenced in a study of CD8 T cells in Susac syndrome (dated by TCRdb to about 2019). Libraries were made using the immunoSEQ multiplex PCR assay. RNA was extracted using the RNeasy kit, and roughly 0.5 to 1 ug of the RNA was reverse transcribed with random hexamers. Starting from the raw public reads, TCRdb applied fastp trimming at Q25, assembled clones with MiXCR and retained in-frame beta chains. Records with the same CDR3 protein are collapsed into one entry carrying the most frequent genes and DNA. Across this sample there are some 150,000 distinct CDR3 sequences, with 85% to 95% seen only once. Of the sample, 0.15% to 0.2% is held by the ten largest clones. Source material: CD4+ T cells from PBMCs. These receptors were taken from a human donor with Susac syndrome.

V gene TRBV23-1 combines with J gene TRBJ1-6; D gene ambiguous. TRBV23-1 is designated an ORF whose function remains uncertain. Trimming removed 5 bases at V and 3 bases at J, with 8 bases between. The CDR3 has 14 residues. CDR3 residues: CASSSGVYNSPLHF. The DNA of the CDR3 is TGCGCCAGCAGTTCCGGTGTCTATAATTCACCCCTCCACTTT.

This chain joins TRBV6-2 or TRBV6-3 and TRBJ2-7; no clear D gene. The CDR3 extends over 14 amino acids. Trimming removed 7 bases at V and 0 bases at J, with 13 bases between. Germline CDR1 and CDR2: MNHEY and SVGEGT. CDR3 protein: CASTPTPTSYEQYF. The CDR3 coding sequence is TGTGCCAGCACCCCCACTCCTACCTCCTACGAGCAGTACTTC.

The J gene is TRBJ2-5, the V gene TRBV13, with D uncertain. V dropped 6 bases and J dropped 2 bases, with 10 bases sitting between them. CDR1 PRHDT and CDR2 FYEKMQ come from the germline V gene (reference sequence). This CDR3 spans 13 amino acids. CDR3 sequence (DNA): TGTGCCAGCAGTCTTTATGGTCAAGAGACCCAGTACTTC. This translates into CASSLYGQETQYF.

The J gene is TRBJ2-3, the V gene TRBV7-9; D gene ambiguous. V was pared by 6 bases and J by 2 bases, with 12 bases between. The germline V gene has CDR1 SEHNR and CDR2 FQNEAQ (reference sequence). This CDR3 has 14 amino acids. The CDR3 is CASSHSLLTDTQYF. CDR3 DNA: TGTGCCAGCAGTCATAGCCTCCTCACAGATACGCAGTATTTT.

The genes are TRBV5-6 and TRBJ2-7, with TRBD1 matching over 7 bases. CDR1 is SGHDT and CDR2 is YYEEEE in the germline V gene. V was clipped by 1 base and J by 2 bases; unmatched bases: 3. The CDR3 has 14 amino acids. As DNA, the CDR3 is TGTGCCAGCAGCTTGTTCAGGGGGACCTACGAGCAGTACTTC. Its translation is CASSLFRGTYEQYF.

The rearrangement uses TRBV24-1 and TRBJ2-3, with D maybe TRBD1 (6 bases). This CDR3 is 14 amino acids long. Germline CDR1 KGHDR, CDR2 SFDVKD. Trimming pared 3 bases from V and 4 bases from J, leaving 10 bases between. The CDR3 sequence: CATSDGGYADTQYF. CDR3 DNA: TGTGCCACCAGTGATGGGGGCTACGCAGATACGCAGTATTTT.

This sequence joins TRBV5-1 and TRBJ1-2, with a weak D call TRBD1 (5 bases). CDR1 SGHRS and CDR2 YFSETQ come from the germline V gene. V was clipped by 1 base and J by 7 bases, with 14 bases between them. CDR3 length equals 14 residues. In DNA, the CDR3 is TGCGCCAGCAGCTTGAAAGGGACGGGGTCTGGCTACACCTTC. Translated, it gives CASSLKGTGSGYTF. The complete variable domain, with remaining parts taken from reference TRBV5-1 and TRBJ1-2, reads KAGVTQTPRYLIKTRGQQVTLSCSPISGHRSVSWYQQTPGQGLQFLFEYFSETQRNKGNFPGRFSGRQFSNSRSEMNVSTLELGDSALYLCASSLKGTGSGYTFGSGTRLTVV.

The rearrangement joins TRBV5-1 to TRBJ2-4, with TRBD1 as a possible D gene (6 bases). CDR3 length: 13 residues. The V end was cut by 4 bases, the J end by 5 bases, with 10 bases between. Germline V gene data show CDR1 as SGHRS and CDR2 as YFSETQ. DNA of the CDR3: TGCGCCAGCAGCCGACAGGAAGAAAACATTCAGTACTTC. Translated, it gives CASSRQEENIQYF.

This clonotype has only one observation. The chain uses TRBV29-1 and TRBJ1-5, with TRBD1 identical over 9 bases. After removal of 6 bases from V and 0 bases from J, the junction contained 3 bases not matched to a gene. The germline V gene has CDR1 SQVTM and CDR2 ANQGSEA. CDR3 length equals 14 residues. The CDR3 loop reads CSVLGQGSNQPQHF. CDR3 coding DNA: TGCAGCGTCCTGGGACAGGGTAGCAATCAGCCCCAGCATTTT.